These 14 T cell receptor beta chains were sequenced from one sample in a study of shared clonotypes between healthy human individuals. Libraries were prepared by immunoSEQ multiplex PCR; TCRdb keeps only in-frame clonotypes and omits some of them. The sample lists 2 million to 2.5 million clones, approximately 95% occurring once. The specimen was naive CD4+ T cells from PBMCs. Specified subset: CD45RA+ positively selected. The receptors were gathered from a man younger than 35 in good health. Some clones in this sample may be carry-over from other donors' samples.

CDR3 in DNA: TGTGCCAGCAGCATTCGGACTACCTACAATGAGCAGTTCTTC. This codes for CASSIRTTYNEQFF. The chain couples TRBV7-2 to TRBJ2-1; possible D gene TRBD2, 6 bases. The CDR3 runs 14 residues. Between the trimmed V and J ends, which lost 5 bases and 2 bases, there was a span of 10 bases. Germline lookup yields CDR1 SGHTA and CDR2 FQGNSA.

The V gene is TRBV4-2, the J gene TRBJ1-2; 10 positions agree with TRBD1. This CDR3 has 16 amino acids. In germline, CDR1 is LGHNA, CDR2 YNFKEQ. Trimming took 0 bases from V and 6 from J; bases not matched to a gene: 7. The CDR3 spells CASSQDTRTGGNGYTF. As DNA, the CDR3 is TGTGCCAGCAGCCAAGATACCCGGACAGGGGGAAATGGCTACACCTTC.

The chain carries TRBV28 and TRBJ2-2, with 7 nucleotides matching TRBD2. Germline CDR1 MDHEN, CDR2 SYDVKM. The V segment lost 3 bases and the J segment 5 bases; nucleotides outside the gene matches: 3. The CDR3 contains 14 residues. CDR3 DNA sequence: TGTGCCAGCAGTTTCAGCGGGGTAACCGGGGAGCTGTTTTTT. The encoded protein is CASSFSGVTGELFF.

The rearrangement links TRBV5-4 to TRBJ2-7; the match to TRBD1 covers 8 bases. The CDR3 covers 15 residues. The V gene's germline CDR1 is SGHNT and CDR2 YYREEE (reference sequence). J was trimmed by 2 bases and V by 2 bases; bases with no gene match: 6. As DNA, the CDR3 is TGTGCCAGCAGCTTTTCCGGACAGGGCACCTACGAGCAGTACTTC. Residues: CASSFSGQGTYEQYF.

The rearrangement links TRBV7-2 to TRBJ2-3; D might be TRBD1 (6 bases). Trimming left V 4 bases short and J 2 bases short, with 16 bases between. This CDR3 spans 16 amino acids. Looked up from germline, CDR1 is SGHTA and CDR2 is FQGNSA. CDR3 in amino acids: CASSSLPGHYTDTQYF. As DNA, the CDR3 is TGTGCCAGCAGCTCATTACCGGGACACTACACAGATACGCAGTATTTT.

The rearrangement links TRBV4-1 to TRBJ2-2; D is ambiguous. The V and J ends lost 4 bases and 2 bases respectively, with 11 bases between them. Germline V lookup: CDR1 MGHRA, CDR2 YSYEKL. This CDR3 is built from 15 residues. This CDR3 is CASSRLVSNTGELFF. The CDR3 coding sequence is TGCGCCAGCAGCCGCCTCGTATCCAACACCGGGGAGCTGTTTTTT.

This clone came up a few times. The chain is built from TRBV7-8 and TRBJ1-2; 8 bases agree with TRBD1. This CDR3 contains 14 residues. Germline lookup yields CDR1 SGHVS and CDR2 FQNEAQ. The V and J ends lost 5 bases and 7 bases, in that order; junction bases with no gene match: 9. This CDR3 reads CASSPRTGKRGYTF. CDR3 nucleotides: TGTGCCAGCAGCCCCCGGACAGGGAAGCGTGGCTACACCTTC.

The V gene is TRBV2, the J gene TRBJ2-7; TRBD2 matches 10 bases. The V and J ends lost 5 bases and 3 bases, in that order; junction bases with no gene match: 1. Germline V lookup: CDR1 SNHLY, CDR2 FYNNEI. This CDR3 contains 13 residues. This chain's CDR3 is CASSIAGGYEQYF. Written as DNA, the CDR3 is TGTGCCAGCAGTATAGCGGGAGGCTACGAGCAGTACTTC.

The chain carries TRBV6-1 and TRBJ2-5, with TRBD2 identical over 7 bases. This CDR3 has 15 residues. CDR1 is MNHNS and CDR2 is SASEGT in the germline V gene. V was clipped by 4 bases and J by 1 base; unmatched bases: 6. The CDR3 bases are TGTGCCAGCAGTGTACTAGCGAGCATCCAAGAGACCCAGTACTTC. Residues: CASSVLASIQETQYF.

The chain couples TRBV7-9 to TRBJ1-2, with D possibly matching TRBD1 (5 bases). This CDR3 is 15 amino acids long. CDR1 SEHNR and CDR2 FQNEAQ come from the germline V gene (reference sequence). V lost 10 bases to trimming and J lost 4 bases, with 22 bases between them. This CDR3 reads CATTTSQGLVYGYTF. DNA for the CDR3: TGTGCCACAACTACTTCCCAGGGACTTGTCTATGGCTACACCTTC.

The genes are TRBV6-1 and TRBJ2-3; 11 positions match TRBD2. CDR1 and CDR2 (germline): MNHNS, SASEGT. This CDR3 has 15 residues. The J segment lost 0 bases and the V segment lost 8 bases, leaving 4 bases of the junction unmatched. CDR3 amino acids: CASGTSGLSTDTQYF. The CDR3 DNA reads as TGTGCCAGCGGGACTAGCGGACTTAGCACAGATACGCAGTATTTT.

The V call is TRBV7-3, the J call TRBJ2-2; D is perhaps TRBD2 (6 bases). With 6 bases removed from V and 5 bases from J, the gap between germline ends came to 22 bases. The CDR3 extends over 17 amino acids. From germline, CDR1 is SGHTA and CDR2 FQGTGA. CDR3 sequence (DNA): TGTGCCAGCAGTTTGGGTACGGCCCTAGGGAGGACCGGGGAGCTGTTTTTT. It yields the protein CASSLGTALGRTGELFF.

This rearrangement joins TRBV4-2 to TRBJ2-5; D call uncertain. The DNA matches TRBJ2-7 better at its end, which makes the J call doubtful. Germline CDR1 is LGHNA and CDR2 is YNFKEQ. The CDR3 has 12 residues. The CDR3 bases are TGTGCCAGCAGCCAGGGCTACTACGAGCAGTACTTC. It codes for CASSQGYYEQYF.

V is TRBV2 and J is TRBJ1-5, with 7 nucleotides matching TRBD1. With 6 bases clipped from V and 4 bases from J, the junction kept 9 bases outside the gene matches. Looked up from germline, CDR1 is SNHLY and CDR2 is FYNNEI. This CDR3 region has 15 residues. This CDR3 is CASRNRDSPNQPQHF. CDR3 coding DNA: TGTGCCAGCAGAAACCGGGACAGTCCTAATCAGCCCCAGCATTTT.